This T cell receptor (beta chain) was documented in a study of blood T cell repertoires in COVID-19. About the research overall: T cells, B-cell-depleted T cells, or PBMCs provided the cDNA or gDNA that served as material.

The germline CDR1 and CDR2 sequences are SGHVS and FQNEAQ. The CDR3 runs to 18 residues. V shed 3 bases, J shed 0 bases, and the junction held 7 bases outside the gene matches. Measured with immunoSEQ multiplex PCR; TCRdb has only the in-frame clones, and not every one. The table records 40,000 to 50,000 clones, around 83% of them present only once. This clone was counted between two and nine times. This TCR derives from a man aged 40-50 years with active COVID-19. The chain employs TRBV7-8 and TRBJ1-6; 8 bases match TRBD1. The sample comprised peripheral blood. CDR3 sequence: CASSFKNRGSSYNSPLHF. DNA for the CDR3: TGTGCCAGCAGCTTCAAGAACAGGGGGAGCTCCTATAATTCACCCCTCCACTTT.